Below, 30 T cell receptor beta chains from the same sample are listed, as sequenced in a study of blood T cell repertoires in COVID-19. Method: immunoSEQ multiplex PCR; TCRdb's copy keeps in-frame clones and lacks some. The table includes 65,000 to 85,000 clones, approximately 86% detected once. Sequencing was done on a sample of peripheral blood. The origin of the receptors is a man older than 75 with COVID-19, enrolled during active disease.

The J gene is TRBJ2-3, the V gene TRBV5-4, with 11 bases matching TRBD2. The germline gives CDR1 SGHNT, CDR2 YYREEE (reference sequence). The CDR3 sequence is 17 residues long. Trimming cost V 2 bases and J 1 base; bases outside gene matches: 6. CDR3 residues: CASSLVRTSGRTDTQYF. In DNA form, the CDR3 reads TGTGCCAGCAGCTTAGTAAGGACTAGCGGGCGCACAGATACGCAGTATTTT.

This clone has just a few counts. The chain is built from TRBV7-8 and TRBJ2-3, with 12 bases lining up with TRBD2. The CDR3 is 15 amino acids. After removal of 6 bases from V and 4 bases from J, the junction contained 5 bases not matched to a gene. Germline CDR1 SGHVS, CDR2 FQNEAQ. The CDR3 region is CASSPSGGAPDTQYF. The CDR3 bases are TGTGCCAGCAGTCCTAGCGGGGGGGCCCCAGATACGCAGTATTTT. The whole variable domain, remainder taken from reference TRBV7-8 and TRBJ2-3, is GAGVSQSPRYKVAKRGQDVALRCDPISGHVSLFWYQQALGQGPEFLTYFQNEAQLDKSGLPSDRFFAERPEGSVSTLKIQRTQQEDSAVYLCASSPSGGAPDTQYFGPGTRLTVL.

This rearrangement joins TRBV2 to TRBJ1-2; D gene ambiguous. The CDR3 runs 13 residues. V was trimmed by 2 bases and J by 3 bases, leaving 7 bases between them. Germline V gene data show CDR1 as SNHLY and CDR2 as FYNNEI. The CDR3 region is CASSERGYYGYTF. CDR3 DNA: TGTGCCAGCAGTGAACGAGGGTACTATGGCTACACCTTC.

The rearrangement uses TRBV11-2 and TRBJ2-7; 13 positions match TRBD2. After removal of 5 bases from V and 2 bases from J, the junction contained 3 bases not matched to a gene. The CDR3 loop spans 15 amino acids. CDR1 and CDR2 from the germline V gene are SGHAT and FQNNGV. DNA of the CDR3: TGTGCCAGCAGCGCGGGGACTAGCGGGACCTACGAGCAGTACTTC. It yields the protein CASSAGTSGTYEQYF.

CDR3 in DNA: TGTGCCAGCAGCCGGACAGGTTCTCTAACGGGTTTCTTT. This codes for CASSRTGSLTGFF. The chain is built from TRBV12-3 or TRBV12-4 and TRBJ1-1; 7 nucleotides align to TRBD1. CDR3 length: 13 amino acids. V lost 6 bases and J lost 13; bases outside the gene matches: 14.

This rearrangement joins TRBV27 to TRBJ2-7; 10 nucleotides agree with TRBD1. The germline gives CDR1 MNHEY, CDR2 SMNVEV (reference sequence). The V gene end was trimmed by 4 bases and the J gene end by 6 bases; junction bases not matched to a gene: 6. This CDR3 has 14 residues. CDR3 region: CASSSRQGAGEQYF. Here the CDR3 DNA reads TGTGCCAGCAGTTCCAGACAGGGGGCGGGCGAGCAGTACTTC.

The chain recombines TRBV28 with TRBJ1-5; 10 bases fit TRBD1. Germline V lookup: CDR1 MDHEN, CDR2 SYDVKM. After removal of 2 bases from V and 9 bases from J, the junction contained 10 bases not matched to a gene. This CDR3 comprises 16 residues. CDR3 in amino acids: CASSLPGGQGWPPQHF. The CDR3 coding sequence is TGTGCCAGCAGTTTACCTGGGGGACAGGGGTGGCCGCCCCAGCATTTT.

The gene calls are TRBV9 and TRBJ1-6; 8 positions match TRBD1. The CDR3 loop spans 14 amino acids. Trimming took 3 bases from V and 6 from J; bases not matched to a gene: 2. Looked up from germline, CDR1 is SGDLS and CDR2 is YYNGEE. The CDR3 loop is CASSADRANSPLHF. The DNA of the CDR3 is TGTGCCAGCAGCGCGGACAGGGCTAATTCACCCCTCCACTTT.

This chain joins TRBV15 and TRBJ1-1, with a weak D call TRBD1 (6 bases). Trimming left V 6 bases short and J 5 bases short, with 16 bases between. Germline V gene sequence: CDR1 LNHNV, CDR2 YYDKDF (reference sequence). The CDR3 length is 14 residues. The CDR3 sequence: CATRRTGGPTEAFF. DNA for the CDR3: TGTGCCACCAGGAGAACGGGGGGGCCAACTGAAGCTTTCTTT.

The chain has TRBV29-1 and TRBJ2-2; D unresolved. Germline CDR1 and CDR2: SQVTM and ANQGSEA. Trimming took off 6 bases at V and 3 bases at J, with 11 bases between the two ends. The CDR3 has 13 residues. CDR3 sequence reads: CSVTKLDTGELFF. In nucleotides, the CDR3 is TGCAGCGTCACAAAGTTGGACACCGGGGAGCTGTTTTTT.

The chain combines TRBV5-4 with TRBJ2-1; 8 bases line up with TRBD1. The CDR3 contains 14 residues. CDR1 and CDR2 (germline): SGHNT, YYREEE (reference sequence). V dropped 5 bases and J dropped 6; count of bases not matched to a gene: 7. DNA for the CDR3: TGTGCCAGCAGTCAGGACAGGGCTTCCAATGAGCAGTTCTTC. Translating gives CASSQDRASNEQFF.

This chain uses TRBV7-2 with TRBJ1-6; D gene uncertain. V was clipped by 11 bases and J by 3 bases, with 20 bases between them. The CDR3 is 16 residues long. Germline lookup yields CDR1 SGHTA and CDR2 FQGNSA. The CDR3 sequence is CAGKKDTGNYNSPLHF. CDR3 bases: TGTGCCGGTAAAAAGGATACGGGAAACTATAATTCACCCCTCCACTTT. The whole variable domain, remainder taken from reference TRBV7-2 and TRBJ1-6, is GAGVSQSPSNKVTEKGKDVELRCDPISGHTALYWYRQSLGQGLEFLIYFQGNSAPDKSGLPSDRFSAERTGGSVSTLTIQRTQQEDSAVYLCAGKKDTGNYNSPLHFGNGTRLTVT.

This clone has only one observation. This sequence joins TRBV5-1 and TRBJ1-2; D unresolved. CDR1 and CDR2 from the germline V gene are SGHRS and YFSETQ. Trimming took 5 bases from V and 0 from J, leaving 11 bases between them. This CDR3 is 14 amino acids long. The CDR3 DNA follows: TGCGCCAGCAGACAACAGCCTCCTAACTATGGCTACACCTTC. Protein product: CASRQQPPNYGYTF.

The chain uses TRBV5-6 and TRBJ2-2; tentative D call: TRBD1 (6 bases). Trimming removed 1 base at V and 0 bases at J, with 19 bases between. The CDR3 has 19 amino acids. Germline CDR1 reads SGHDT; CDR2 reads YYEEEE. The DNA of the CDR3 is TGTGCCAGCAGCTTGCTCCGGGACACCCACAAAACGAACACCGGGGAGCTGTTTTTT. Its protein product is CASSLLRDTHKTNTGELFF.

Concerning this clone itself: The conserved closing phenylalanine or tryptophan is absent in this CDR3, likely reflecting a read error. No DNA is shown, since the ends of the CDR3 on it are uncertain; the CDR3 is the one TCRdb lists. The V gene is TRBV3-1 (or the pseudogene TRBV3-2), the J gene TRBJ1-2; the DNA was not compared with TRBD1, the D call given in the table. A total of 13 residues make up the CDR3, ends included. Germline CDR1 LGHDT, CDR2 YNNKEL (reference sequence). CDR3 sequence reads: CASSQDRGGESHL.

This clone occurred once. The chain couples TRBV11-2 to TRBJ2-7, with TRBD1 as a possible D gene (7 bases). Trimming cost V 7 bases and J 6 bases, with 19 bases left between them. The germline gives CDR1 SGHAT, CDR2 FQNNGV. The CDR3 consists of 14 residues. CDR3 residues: CASTTSRQGGEQYF. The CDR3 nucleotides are TGTGCCAGCACCACCTCTAGACAGGGAGGCGAGCAGTACTTC. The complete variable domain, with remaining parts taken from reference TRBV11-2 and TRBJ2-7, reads EAGVAQSPRYKIIEKRQSVAFWCNPISGHATLYWYQQILGQGPKLLIQFQNNGVVDDSQLPKDRFSAERLKGVDSTLKIQPAKLEDSAVYLCASTTSRQGGEQYFGPGTRLTVT.

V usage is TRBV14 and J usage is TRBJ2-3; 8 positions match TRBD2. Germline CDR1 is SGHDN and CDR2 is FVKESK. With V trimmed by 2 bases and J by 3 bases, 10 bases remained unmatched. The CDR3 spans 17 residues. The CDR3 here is CASSQYLRGVGTDTQYF. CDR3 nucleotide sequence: TGTGCCAGCAGCCAATACTTGCGGGGGGTCGGGACAGATACGCAGTATTTT.

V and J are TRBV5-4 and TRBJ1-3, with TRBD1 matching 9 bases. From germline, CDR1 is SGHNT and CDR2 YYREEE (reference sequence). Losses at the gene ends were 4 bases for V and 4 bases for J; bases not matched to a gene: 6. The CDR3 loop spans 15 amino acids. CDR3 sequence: CASSPGTGRGNTIYF. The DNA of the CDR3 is TGTGCCAGCAGCCCAGGGACAGGGAGGGGAAACACCATATATTTT. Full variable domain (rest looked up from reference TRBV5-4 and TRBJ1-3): ETGVTQSPTHLIKTRGQQVTLRCSSQSGHNTVSWYQQALGQGPQFIFQYYREEENGRGNFPPRFSGLQFPNYSSELNVNALELDDSALYLCASSPGTGRGNTIYFGEGSWLTVV.

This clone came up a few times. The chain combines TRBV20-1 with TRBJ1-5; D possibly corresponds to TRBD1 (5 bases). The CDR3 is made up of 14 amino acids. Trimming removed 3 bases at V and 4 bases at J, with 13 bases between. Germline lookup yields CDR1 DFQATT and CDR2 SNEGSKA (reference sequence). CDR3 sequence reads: CSASVPEGNQPQHF. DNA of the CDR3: TGCAGTGCTAGTGTTCCGGAGGGGAATCAGCCCCAGCATTTT.

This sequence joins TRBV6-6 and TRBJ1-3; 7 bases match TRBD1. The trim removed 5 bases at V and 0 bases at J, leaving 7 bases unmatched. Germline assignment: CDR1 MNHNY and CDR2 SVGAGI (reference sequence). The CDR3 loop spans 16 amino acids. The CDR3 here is CASSGTGESSGNTIYF. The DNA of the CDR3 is TGTGCCAGCAGTGGTACAGGGGAGAGCTCTGGAAACACCATATATTTT.

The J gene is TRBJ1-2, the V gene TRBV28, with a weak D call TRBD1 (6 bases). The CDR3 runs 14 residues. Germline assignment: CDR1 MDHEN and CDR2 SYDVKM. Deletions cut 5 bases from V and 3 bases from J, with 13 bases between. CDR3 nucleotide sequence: TGTGCCAGCAGTATCGAACAGGGATACTATGGCTACACCTTC. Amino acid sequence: CASSIEQGYYGYTF.

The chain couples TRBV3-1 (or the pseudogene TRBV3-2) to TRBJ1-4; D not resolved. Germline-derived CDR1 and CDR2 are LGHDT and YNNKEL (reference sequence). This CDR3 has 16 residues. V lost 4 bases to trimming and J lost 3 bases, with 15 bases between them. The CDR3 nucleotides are TGTGCCAGCAGCCGGACCTCCCTCGGGGCTAATGAAAAACTGTTTTTT. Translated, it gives CASSRTSLGANEKLFF.

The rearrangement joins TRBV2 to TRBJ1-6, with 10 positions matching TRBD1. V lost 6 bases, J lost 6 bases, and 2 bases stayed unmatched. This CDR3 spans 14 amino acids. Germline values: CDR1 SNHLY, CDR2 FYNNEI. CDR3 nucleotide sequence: TGTGCCAGCAGGACAGGGGGCCTTAATTCACCCCTCCACTTT. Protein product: CASRTGGLNSPLHF.

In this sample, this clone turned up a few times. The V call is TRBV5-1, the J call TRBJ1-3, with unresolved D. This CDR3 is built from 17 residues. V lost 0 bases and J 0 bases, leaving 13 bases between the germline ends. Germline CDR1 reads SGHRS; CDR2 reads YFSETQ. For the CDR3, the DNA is TGCGCCAGCAGCTTGGAAGGGAGCTTACACTCTGGAAACACCATATATTTT. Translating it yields CASSLEGSLHSGNTIYF.

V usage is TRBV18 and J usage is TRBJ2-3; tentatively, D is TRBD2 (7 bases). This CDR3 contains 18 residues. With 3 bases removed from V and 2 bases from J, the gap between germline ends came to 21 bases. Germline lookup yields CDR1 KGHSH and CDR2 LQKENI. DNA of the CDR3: TGTGCCAGCTCACCTTTCGGGGGGCCACCGGATAACACAGATACGCAGTATTTT. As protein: CASSPFGGPPDNTDTQYF.

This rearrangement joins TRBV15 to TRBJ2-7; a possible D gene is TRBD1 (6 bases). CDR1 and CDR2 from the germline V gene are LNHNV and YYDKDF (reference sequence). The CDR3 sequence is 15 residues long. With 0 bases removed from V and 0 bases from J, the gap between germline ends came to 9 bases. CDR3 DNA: TGTGCCACCAGCAGAGAAAACAGGGTCTCCTACGAGCAGTACTTC. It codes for CATSRENRVSYEQYF.

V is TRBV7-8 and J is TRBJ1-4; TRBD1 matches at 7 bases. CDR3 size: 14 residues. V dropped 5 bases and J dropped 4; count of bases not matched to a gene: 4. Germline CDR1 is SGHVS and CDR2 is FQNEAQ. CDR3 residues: CASSRQGLNEKLFF. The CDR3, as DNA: TGTGCCAGCAGCCGACAGGGCCTTAATGAAAAACTGTTTTTT.

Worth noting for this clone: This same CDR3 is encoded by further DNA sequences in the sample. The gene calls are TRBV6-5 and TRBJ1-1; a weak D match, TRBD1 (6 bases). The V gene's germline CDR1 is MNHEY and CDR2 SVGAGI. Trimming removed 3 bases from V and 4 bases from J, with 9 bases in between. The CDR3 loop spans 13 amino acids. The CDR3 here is CASSYSRGTEAFF. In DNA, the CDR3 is TGTGCCAGCAGTTATTCCAGGGGCACTGAAGCTTTCTTT.

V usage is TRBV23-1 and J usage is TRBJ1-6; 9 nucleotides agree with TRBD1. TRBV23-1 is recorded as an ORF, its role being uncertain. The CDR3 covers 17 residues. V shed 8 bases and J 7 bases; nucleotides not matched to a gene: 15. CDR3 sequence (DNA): TGCGCCAGCGTCTTACCGGGACAGGGTATTCGAAATTCACCCCTCCACTTT. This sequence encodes CASVLPGQGIRNSPLHF.

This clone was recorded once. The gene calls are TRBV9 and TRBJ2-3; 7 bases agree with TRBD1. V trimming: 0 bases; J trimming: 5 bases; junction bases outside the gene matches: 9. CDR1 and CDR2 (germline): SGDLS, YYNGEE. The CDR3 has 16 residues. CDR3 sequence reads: CASSVGGGQAVDTQYF. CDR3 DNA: TGTGCCAGCAGCGTAGGAGGGGGCCAAGCGGTAGATACGCAGTATTTT. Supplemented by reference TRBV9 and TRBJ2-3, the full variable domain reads DSGVTQTPKHLITATGQRVTLRCSPRSGDLSVYWYQQSLDQGLQFLIQYYNGEERAKGNILERFSAQQFPDLHSELNLSSLELGDSALYFCASSVGGGQAVDTQYFGPGTRLTVL.